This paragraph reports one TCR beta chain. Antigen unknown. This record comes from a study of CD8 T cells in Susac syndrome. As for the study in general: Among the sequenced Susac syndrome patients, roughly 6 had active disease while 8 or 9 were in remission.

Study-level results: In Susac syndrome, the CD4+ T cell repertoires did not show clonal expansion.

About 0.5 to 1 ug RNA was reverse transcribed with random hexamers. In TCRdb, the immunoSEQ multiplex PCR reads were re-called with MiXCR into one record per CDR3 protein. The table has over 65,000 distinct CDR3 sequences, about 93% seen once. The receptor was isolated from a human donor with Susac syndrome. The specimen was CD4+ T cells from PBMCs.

CDR3: CASSVERGTEAFF. CDR3 bases: TGTGCCAGCAGCGTTGAGAGGGGCACTGAAGCTTTCTTT. The rearrangement links TRBV7-2 to TRBJ1-1, with TRBD1 as a possible D gene (5 bases). Germline V CDR1 and CDR2: SGHTA, FQGNSA. The CDR3 covers 13 residues. Trimming cost V 5 bases and J 4 bases, with 11 bases left between them.